This T cell receptor (beta chain) was sequenced in a study of blood T cell repertoires in COVID-19. Sequencing was performed with immunoSEQ multiplex PCR; in TCRdb, only in-frame clones are kept and a portion is missing. The table has about 40,000 clones, about 80% seen once; the top ten hold around 38%. Sequences were obtained from peripheral blood. The receptor was isolated from a man older than 75 with active or convalescent COVID-19.

Here the CDR3 DNA reads TGTGCCAGCAGCTACCCGAGTGGTACTAGCACAGATACGCAGTATTTT. The encoded protein is CASSYPSGTSTDTQYF. The chain recombines TRBV6-6 with TRBJ2-3; D unclear. Germline V gene lookup returns CDR1 MNHNY and CDR2 SVGAGI (reference sequence). Deletions cut 6 bases from V and 0 bases from J, with 16 bases between. There are 16 residues in the CDR3.